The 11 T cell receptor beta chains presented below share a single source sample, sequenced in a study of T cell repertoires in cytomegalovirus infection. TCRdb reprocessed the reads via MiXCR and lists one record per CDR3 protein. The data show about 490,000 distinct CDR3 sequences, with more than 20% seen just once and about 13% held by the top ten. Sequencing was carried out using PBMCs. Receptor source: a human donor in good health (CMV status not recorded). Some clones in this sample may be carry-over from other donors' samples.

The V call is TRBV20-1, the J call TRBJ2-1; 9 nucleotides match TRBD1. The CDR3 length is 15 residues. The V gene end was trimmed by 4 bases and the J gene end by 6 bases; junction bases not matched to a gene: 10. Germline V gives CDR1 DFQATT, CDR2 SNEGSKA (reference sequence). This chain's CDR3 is CSATTGTGKGNEQFF. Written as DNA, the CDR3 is TGCAGTGCTACAACCGGGACAGGGAAAGGCAATGAGCAGTTCTTC.

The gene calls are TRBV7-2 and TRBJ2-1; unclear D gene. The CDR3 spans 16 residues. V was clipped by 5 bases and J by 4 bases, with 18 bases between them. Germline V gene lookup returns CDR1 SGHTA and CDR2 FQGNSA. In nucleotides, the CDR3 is TGTGCCAGCAGCCTACAAGGAAGAGGTGGGTACAATGAGCAGTTCTTC. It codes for CASSLQGRGGYNEQFF.

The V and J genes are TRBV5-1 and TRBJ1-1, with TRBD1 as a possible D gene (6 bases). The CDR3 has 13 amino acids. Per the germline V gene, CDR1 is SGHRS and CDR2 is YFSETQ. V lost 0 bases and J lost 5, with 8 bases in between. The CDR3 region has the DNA TGCGCCAGCAGCTTGGCAGGGGCAACTGAAGCTTTCTTT. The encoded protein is CASSLAGATEAFF.

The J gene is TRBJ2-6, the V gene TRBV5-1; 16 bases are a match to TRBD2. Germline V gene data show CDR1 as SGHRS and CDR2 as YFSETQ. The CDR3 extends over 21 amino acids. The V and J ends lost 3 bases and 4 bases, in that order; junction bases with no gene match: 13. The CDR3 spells CASSSPSGTSGRATGANVLTF. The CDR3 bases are TGCGCCAGCAGCTCCCCCTCCGGGACTAGCGGGAGGGCAACGGGGGCCAACGTCCTGACTTTC.

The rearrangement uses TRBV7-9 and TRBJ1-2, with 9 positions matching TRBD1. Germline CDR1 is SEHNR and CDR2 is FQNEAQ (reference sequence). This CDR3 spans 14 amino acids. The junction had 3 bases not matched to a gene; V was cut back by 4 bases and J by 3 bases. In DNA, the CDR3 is TGTGCCAGCAGCTGGGACAGGGAGGACTATGGCTACACCTTC. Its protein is CASSWDREDYGYTF. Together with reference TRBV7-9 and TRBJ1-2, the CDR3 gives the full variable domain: DTGVSQNPRHKITKRGQNVTFRCDPISEHNRLYWYRQTLGQGPEFLTYFQNEAQLEKSRLLSDRFSAERPKGSFSTLEIQRTEQGDSAMYLCASSWDREDYGYTFGSGTRLTVV.

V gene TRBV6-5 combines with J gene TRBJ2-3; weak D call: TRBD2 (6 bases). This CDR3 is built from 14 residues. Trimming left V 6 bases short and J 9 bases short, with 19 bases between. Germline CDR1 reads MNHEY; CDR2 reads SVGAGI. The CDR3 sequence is CASRSSGQRGTQYF. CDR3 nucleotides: TGTGCCAGCAGGTCCTCAGGGCAACGGGGGACGCAGTATTTT.

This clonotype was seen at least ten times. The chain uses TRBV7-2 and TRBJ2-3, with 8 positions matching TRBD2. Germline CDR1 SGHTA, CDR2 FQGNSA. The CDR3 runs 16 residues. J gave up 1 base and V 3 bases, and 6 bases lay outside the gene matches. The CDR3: CASSFPRGGGTDTQYF. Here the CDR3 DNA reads TGTGCCAGCAGCTTTCCCCGGGGGGGTGGCACAGATACGCAGTATTTT.

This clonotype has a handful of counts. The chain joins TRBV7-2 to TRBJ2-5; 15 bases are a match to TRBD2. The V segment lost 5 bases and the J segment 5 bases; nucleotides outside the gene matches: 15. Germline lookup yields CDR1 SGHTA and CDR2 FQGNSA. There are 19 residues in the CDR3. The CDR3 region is CASSRKTGTSGRPGETQYF. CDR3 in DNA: TGTGCCAGCAGCCGGAAAACCGGGACTAGCGGGAGGCCCGGCGAGACCCAGTACTTC.

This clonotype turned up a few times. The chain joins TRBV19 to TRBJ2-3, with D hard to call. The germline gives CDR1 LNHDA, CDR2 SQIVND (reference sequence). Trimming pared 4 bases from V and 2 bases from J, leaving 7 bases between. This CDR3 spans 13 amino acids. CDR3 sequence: CASSKSDTDTQYF. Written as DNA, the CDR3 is TGTGCCAGTAGTAAATCAGACACAGATACGCAGTATTTT.

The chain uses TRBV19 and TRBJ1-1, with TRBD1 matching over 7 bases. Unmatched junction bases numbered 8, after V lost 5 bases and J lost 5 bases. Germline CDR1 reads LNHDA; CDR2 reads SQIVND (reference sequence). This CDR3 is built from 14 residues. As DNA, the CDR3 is TGTGCCAGTAGTTGGGCCGCAGGGGGAACTGAAGCTTTCTTT. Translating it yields CASSWAAGGTEAFF.

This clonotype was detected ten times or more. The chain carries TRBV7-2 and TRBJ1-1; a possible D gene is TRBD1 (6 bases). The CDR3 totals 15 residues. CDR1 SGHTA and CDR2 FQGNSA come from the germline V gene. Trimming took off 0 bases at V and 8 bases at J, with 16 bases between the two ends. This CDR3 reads CASSLAYGGAVEAFF. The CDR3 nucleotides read TGTGCCAGCAGCTTAGCGTATGGGGGGGCTGTCGAAGCTTTCTTT. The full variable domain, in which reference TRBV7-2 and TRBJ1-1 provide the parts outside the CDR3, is GAGVSQSPSNKVTEKGKDVELRCDPISGHTALYWYRQSLGQGLEFLIYFQGNSAPDKSGLPSDRFSAERTGGSVSTLTIQRTQQEDSAVYLCASSLAYGGAVEAFFGQGTRLTVV.